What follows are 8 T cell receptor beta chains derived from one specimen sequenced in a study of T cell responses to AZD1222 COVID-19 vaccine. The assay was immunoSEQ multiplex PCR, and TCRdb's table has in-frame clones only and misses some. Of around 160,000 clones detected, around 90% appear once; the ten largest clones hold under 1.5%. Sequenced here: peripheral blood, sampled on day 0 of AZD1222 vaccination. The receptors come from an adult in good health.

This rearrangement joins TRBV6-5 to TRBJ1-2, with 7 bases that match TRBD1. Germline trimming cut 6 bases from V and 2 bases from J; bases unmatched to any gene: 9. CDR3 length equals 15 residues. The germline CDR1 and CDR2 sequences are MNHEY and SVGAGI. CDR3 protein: CASSGLTTGNYGYTF. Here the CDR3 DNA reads TGTGCCAGCAGCGGTCTAACGACAGGGAACTATGGCTACACCTTC.

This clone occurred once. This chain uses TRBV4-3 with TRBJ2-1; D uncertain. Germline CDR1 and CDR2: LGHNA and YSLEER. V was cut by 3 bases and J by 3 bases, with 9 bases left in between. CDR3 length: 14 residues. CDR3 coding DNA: TGCGCCAGCAGCCAGCTCAGGTACTACAATGAGCAGTTCTTC. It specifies CASSQLRYYNEQFF.

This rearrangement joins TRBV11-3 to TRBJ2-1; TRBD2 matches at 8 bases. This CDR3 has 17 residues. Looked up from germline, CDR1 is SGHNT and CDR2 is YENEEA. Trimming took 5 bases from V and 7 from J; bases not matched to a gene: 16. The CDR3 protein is CASSPRGPAGAGNEQFF. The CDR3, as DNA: TGTGCCAGCAGCCCCCGGGGCCCAGCGGGGGCAGGGAATGAGCAGTTCTTC.

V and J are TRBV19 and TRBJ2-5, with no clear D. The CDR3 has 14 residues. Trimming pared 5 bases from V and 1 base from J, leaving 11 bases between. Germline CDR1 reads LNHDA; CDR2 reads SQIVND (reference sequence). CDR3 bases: TGTGCCAGTAGTCCGCCCGACGTCCAAGAGACCCAGTACTTC. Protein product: CASSPPDVQETQYF.

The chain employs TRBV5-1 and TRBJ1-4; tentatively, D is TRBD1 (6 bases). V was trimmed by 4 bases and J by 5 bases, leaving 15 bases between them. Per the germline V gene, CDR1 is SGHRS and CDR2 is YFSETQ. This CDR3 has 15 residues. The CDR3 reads CASSRSGTSNEKLFF. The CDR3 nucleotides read TGCGCCAGCAGCAGGTCCGGGACAAGCAATGAAAAACTGTTTTTT. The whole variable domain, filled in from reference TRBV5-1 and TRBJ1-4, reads KAGVTQTPRYLIKTRGQQVTLSCSPISGHRSVSWYQQTPGQGLQFLFEYFSETQRNKGNFPGRFSGRQFSNSRSEMNVSTLELGDSALYLCASSRSGTSNEKLFFGSGTQLSVL.

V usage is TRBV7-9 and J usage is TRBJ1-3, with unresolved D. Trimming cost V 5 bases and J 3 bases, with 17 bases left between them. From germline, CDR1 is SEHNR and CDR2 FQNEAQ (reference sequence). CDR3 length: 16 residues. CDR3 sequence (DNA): TGTGCCAGCAGCCCCCGAAGAGGCGGGGATGGAAACACCATATATTTT. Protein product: CASSPRRGGDGNTIYF.

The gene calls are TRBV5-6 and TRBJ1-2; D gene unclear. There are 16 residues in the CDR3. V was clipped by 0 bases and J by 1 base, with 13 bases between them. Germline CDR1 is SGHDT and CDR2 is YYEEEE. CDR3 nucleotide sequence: TGTGCCAGCAGCTTGGAACTGCCAGCCCTTAACTATGGCTACACCTTC. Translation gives CASSLELPALNYGYTF.

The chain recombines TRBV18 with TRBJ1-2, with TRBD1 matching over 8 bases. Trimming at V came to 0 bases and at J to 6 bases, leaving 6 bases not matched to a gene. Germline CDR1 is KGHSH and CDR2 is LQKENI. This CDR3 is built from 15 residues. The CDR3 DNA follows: TGTGCCAGCTCACCACCGGTGCAGGGGGCAAATGGCTACACCTTC. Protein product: CASSPPVQGANGYTF.